This T cell receptor (beta chain) was found in a study of blood T cell repertoires in COVID-19. Original processing notes: Amplification of reference gene primers was used by the study to estimate nucleated cell counts. Sequencing used immunoSEQ multiplex PCR; TCRdb keeps in-frame clones, though not all of them. From that table come the V and J calls and clone size; the DNA was used to work out D and trimming. The top ten hold roughly 20% of the sample, which has about 160,000 clones, more than 65% seen once. The CDR3 is made up of 16 amino acids. V gave up 5 bases and J gave up 2 bases, with 19 bases separating them. The germline CDR1 and CDR2 sequences are MDHEN and SYDVKM.

The TCR was taken from a man aged 60 to 69 who had recovered from COVID-19. The genes are TRBV28 and TRBJ2-7; D perhaps matches TRBD1 (6 bases). The sample comprised PBMCs or T cells enriched from blood (not recorded which). Here the CDR3 DNA reads TGTGCCAGCAGTCCCGCTTCGTTGGGGGCCCCCTACGAGCAGTACTTC. The encoded protein is CASSPASLGAPYEQYF. Full variable domain (remainder filled in from reference TRBV28 and TRBJ2-7): DVKVTQSSRYLVKRTGEKVFLECVQDMDHENMFWYRQDPGLGLRLIYFSYDVKMKEKGDIPEGYSVSREKKERFSLILESASTNQTSMYLCASSPASLGAPYEQYFGPGTRLTVT.